The sample holds a few counts of the clone carrying this T cell receptor beta chain. TCRdb itself ran the 5' RACE reads through MiXCR, one entry per CDR3 protein. The table includes approximately 390,000 distinct CDR3 sequences, about a sixth detected once. These data belong to a study of T-cell memory formation after mild COVID-19. CDR3 length: 14 residues. V lost 1 base to trimming and J lost 5 bases, with 11 bases between them. Germline values: CDR1 SGHTA, CDR2 FQGNSA. V usage is TRBV7-2 and J usage is TRBJ2-5; D might be TRBD1 or TRBD2, each matching 5 bases. The clonotype originates from a man aged 18 to 29 who had mild COVID-19 (a few samples of this study predate the infection). Cell type and time point are not known. Sequences were obtained from PBMCs or a T cell subset sorted from them (not recorded which). The CDR3 DNA is TGTGCCAGCAGCTTAGGGTCGGGGCAGGAGACCCAGTACTTC. This sequence encodes CASSLGSGQETQYF.